This paragraph reports one T cell receptor beta chain. This sample was taken from a study of T cell repertoires in cytomegalovirus infection. CDR3 length equals 13 residues. The ends were cut back, 5 bases at V and 4 bases at J, with 12 bases in the middle. Germline lookup yields CDR1 MNHNS and CDR2 SASEGT. A single record per CDR3 protein comes from TCRdb applying MiXCR to the reads. The table includes hundreds of thousands of distinct CDR3 sequences, approximately 11% detected once. V and J are TRBV6-1 and TRBJ2-7; no clear D. Sequenced: PBMCs. The clonotype originates from a human donor in good health (CMV status not recorded). Some clones in this sample may be carry-over from other donors' samples. This CDR3 reads CASSSTTPYEQYF. The CDR3 nucleotides are TGTGCCAGCAGTTCGACGACTCCTTACGAGCAGTACTTC.